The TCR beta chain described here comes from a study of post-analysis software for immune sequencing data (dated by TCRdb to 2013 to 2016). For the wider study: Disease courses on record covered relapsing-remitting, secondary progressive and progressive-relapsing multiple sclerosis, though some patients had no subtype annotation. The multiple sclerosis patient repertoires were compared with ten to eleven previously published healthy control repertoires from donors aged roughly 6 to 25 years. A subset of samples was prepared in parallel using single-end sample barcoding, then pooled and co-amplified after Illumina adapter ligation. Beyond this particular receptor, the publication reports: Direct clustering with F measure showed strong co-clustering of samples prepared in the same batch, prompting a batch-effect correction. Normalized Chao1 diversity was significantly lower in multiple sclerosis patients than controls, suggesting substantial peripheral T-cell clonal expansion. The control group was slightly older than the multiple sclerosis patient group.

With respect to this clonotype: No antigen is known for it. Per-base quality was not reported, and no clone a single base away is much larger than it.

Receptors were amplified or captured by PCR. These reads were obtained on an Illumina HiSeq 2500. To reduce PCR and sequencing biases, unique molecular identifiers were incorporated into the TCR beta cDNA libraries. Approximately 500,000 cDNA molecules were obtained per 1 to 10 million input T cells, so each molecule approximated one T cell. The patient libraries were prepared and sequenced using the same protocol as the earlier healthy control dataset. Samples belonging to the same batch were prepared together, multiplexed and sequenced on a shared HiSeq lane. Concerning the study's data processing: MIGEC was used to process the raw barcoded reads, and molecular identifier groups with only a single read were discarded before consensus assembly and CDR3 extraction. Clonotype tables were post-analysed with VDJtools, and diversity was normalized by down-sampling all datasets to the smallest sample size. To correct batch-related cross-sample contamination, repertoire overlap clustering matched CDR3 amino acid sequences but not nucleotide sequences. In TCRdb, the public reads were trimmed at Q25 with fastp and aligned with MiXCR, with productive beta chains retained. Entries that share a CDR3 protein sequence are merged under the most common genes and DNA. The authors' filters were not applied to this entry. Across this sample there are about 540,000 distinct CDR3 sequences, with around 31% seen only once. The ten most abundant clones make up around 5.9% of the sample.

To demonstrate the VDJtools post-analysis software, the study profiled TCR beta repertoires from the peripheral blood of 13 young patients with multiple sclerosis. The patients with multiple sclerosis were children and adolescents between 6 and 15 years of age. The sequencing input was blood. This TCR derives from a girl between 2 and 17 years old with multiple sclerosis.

The DNA sequence is given as TGCAGTGCTAGTGCCCCCGGAGAATCCTACGAGCAGTACTTC. Its coded protein is CSASAPGESYEQYF. The rearranged segments are TRBV20-1 and TRBJ2-7; the D gene cannot be named for sure. Based on the germline V gene (reference sequence), the CDR1 and CDR2 sequences are DFQATT and SNEGSKA. V sheds 3 bases and J sheds 1 base, leaving 13 bases between their ends. The CDR3, cysteine through phenylalanine, is 14 amino acids long. This entry keeps only the CDR3 DNA: 42 bases, framed from base 1.